This paragraph reports one T cell receptor beta chain. The clone's antigen remains unknown. No base quality information exists; no much larger clone differs at one position. TCRbeta CDR3 regions were amplified from genomic DNA using the immunoSEQ Assay, a bias-controlled multiplex PCR. In the original analysis: Within the assay, amplification of reference gene primers was used to estimate how many nucleated cells each sample contained. To quantify the absolute abundance of each unique TCRbeta CDR3 rearrangement, sequence reads were collapsed and filtered. For each sample, productive Simpson clonality was calculated as the square root of Simpson's diversity index across productive rearrangements. TCRdb took this table from immuneACCESS and kept in-frame rearrangements with V and J called. Such tables lack part of the clones; where checked against another copy, unresolved V genes explain under half of the gap, and the rest is unexplained. Clone size and V and J calls were adopted from that table, with D and trimming inferred from the DNA. This sample holds around 300,000 clones; just under 90% were observed only once. Approximately 2% of the sample lies in the top ten.

This sample is part of a study of blood T cell repertoires in COVID-19 (dated by TCRdb to between 2020 and 2021). With respect to the entire study: Samples covering the acute and convalescent phases of COVID-19 were provided by collaborators in the United States, Italy and Spain. The samples were drawn from the first 160 participants of the ongoing ImmuneRACE study and from roughly 1,300 subjects provided by 6 global collaborators. Where available, HLA class I and class II types were obtained from metadata supplied by the sample provider rather than from assay-based typing. Deeply sampled blood TCRbeta repertoires from subjects exposed to, actively infected with, or recovered from COVID-19 were included in the dataset. The repertoires were made available in a free public database intended to serve as a resource for research on the immune response to SARS-CoV-2. The prospective study material was composed of cDNA or gDNA derived from T cells, B-cell-depleted T cells, or PBMCs. A de-identified subject ID, COVID-19 status, age in years and sex were almost always included in the sample metadata. Here is what the overall study found, with its caveats: The quantity of clinical and demographic metadata differed by source and by participant and was supplied without curation.

V loses 2 bases, J loses 1 base, and the germline ends lie 10 bases apart. CDR1 and CDR2, per the germline V gene (reference sequence), are GTSNPN and SVGIG. The CDR3, cysteine through phenylalanine, is 14 amino acids long. CDR3 DNA only is kept here, 42 bases in frame from base 1. In the prospective study, participants were roughly 18 to 89 years old, resided in fewer than 25 geographic areas of the United States, and were enrolled through a virtual design. To assign participants to cohorts, the prospective study relied on clinical history that participants themselves reported in a screening survey and a study questionnaire. Recovered participants in ImmuneRACE Cohort 3 were defined by two consecutive negative NP/OP PCR tests, clearance by a healthcare professional, or resolution of symptoms. Mobile phlebotomists in the prospective study collected whole blood, serum and a nasopharyngeal or oropharyngeal swab from every participant. Additional blood draws and questionnaires over an approximately two-month period could optionally be provided by prospective study participants. Before DNA extraction, prospective study blood samples were shipped either frozen or at room temperature.

The rearranged segments are TRBV30 and TRBJ2-3; the best D guess is TRBD2, with 6 bases matching. Sequencing was done on a sample of PBMCs or T cells enriched from blood (not recorded which). This sequence originates from a woman aged 55-69 years who had recovered from COVID-19. The CDR3 is CAWSSASGTDTQYF. The nucleotides are TGTGCCTGGAGTTCGGCTAGCGGCACAGATACGCAGTATTTT.